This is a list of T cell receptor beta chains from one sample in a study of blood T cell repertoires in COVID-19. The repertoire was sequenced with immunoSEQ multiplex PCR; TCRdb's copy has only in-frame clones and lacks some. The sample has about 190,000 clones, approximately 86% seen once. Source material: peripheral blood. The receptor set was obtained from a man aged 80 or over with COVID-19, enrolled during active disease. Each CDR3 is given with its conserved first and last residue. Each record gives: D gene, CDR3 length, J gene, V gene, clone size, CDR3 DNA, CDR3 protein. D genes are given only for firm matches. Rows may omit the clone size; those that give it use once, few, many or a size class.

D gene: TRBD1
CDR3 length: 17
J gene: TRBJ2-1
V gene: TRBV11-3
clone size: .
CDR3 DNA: TGTGCCAGCAGCTTCTTCTCTTTACAGGGGGCGATTAATGAGCAGTTCTTC
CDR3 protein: CASSFFSLQGAINEQFF

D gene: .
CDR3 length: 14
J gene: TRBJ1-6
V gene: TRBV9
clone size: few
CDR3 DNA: TGTGCCAGCAGCGTAGCGGCGGAGAATTCACCCCTCCACTTT
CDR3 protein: CASSVAAENSPLHF

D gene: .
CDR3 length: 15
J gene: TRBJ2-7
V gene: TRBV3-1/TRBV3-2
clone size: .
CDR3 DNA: TGTGCCAGCAGCCAAGGGGCAGGGAGGACCTACGAGCAGTACTTC
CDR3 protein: CASSQGAGRTYEQYF

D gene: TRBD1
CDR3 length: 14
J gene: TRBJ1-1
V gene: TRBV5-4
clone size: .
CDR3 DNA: TGTGCCAGCAGCCCAGGGGGTAGGGACACTGAAGCTTTCTTT
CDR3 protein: CASSPGGRDTEAFF

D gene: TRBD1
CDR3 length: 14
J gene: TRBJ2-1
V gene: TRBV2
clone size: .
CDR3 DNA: TGTGCCAGCGGCCGGGACAGGGCCTACAATGAGCAGTTCTTC
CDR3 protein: CASGRDRAYNEQFF

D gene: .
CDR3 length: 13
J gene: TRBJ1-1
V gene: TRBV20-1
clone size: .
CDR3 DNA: TGCAGTGCTAGTTCGACAGCGAACACTGAAGCTTTCTTT
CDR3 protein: CSASSTANTEAFF

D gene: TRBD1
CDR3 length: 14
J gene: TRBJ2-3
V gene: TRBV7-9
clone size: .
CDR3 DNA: TGTGCCAGTACCGGGACAGGAAGCACAGATACGCAGTATTTT
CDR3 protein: CASTGTGSTDTQYF

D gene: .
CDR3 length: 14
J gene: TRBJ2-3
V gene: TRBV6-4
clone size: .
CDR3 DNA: TGTGCCAGCAGTGGTTCAGGGGAGACAGATACGCAGTATTTT
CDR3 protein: CASSGSGETDTQYF

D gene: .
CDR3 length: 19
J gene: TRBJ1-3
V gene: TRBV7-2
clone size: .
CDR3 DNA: TGTGCCAGCAGCTTAGCAAGATCCAGGGTGTGGAGCTCTGGAAACACCATATATTTT
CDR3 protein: CASSLARSRVWSSGNTIYF

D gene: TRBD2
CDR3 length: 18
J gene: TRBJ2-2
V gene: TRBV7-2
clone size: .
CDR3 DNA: TGTGCCAGCAGACCCCAGCGGGGGGTACTCGCGAACACCGGGGAGCTGTTTTTT
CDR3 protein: CASRPQRGVLANTGELFF

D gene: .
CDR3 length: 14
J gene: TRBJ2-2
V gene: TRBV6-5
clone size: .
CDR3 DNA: TGTGCCAGCAGTTCCCAGGGGAACACCGGGGAGCTGTTTTTT
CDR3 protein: CASSSQGNTGELFF

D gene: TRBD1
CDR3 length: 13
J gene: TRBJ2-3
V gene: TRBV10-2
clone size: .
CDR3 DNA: TGCGCCATCTGGACAGGGGGCGCAGATACGCAGTATTTT
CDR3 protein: CAIWTGGADTQYF

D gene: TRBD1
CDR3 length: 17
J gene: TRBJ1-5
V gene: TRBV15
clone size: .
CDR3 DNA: TGTGCCACCGCTCAGGGGGCGCGTTTGGTCCGCAATCAGCCCCAGCATTTT
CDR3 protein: CATAQGARLVRNQPQHF

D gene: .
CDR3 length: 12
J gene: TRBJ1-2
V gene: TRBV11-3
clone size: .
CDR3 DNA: TGTGCCAGCAGCTTCAGGGCCGCCTCCTACACCTTC
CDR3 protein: CASSFRAASYTF

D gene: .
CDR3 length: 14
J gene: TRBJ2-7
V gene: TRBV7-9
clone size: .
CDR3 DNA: TGTGCCAGCAGCCCCCCGGGACAAGGAGGCGAGCAGTACTTC
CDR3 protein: CASSPPGQGGEQYF

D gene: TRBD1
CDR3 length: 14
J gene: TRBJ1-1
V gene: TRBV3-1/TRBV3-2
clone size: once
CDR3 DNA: TGTGCCAGCAGCCGGGGGGACAGCGACACTGAAGCTTTCTTT
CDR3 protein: CASSRGDSDTEAFF

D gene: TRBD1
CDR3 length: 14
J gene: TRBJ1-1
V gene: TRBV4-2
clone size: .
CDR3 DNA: TGTGCCAGCAGCCCTTCGGACAGGGACCCTGAAGCTTTCTTT
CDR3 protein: CASSPSDRDPEAFF

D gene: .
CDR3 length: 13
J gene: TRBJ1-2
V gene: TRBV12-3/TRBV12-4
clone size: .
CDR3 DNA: TGTGCCAGCAGTTTTACAGCTAACTATGGCTACACCTTC
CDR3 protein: CASSFTANYGYTF

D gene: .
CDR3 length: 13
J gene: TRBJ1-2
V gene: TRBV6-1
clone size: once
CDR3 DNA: TGTGCCAGCAGTGAAGTAGGCGGCTGGGGCTACACCTTC
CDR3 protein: CASSEVGGWGYTF

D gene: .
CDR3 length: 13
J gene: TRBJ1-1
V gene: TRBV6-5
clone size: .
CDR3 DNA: TGTGCCAGCAGCGCAGGACAGAACACTGAAGCTTTCTTT
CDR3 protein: CASSAGQNTEAFF

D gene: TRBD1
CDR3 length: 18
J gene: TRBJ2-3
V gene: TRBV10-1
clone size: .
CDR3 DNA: TGCGCCAGCAGTGAGCCGAGGGACAGGGTTTTATTAACAGATACGCAGTATTTT
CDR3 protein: CASSEPRDRVLLTDTQYF

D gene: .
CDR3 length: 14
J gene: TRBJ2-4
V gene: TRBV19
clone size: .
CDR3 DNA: TGTGCCAGTAGTCGCACAGCTGTCAAAAACATTCAGTACTTC
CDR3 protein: CASSRTAVKNIQYF

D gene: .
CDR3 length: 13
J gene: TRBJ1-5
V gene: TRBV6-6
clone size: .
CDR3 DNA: TGTGCCAGCAGTTACAACAGGAATCAGCCCCAGCATTTT
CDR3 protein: CASSYNRNQPQHF

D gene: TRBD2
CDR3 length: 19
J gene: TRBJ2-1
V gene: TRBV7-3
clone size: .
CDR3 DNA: TGTGCCAGCAGCTTAGAGGGGACTAGCGGCAGGAGCTCCTACAATGAGCAGTTCTTC
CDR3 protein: CASSLEGTSGRSSYNEQFF

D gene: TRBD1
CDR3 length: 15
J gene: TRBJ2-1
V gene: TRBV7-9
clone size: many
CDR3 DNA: TGTGCCAGCAGAGCCGGGACAGGGTACTACAATGAGCAGTTCTTC
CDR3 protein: CASRAGTGYYNEQFF

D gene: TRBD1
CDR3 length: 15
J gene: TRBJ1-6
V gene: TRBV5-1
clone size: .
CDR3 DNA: TGCGCCAGCAGCCTCCAGACAGGGGGATATTCACCCCTCCACTTT
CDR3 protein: CASSLQTGGYSPLHF

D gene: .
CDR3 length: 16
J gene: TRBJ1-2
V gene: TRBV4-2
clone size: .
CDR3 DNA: TGTGCCAGCAGCCAAGCCCTAGGAGCTGGGAGATATGGCTACACCTTC
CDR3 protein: CASSQALGAGRYGYTF

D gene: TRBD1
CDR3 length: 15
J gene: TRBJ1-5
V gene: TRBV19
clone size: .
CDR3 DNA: TGTGCCAGTAGTATTTGGGACAGCGCGCCTCAGCCCCAGCATTTT
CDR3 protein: CASSIWDSAPQPQHF

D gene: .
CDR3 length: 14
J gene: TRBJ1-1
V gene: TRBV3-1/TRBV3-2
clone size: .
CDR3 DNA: TGTGCCAGCAGCCAAGTCACTGAGAACACTGAAGCTTTCTTT
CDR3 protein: CASSQVTENTEAFF

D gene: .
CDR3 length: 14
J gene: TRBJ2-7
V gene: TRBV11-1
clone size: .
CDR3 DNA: TGTGCCAGCAGCTATGGAGGGACGGCCTACGAGCAGTACTTC
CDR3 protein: CASSYGGTAYEQYF

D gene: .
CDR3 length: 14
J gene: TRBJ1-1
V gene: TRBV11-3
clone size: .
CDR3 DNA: TGTGCCAGCAGCCCGGACAGCCTTAACACTGAAGCTTTCTTT
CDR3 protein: CASSPDSLNTEAFF

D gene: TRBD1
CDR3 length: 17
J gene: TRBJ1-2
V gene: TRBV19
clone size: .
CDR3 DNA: TGTGCCAGTAGAGCCAGCTCGGCACAGGGGAATAACTATGGCTACACCTTC
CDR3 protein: CASRASSAQGNNYGYTF

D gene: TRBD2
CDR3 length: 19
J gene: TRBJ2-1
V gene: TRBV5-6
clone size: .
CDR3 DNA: TGTGCCAGCAGAGAGACGGGACTACCGGTCTTTAGCTCCTACAATGAGCAGTTCTTC
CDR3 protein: CASRETGLPVFSSYNEQFF

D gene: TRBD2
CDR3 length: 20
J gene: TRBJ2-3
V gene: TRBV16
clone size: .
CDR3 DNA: TGTGCCAGCAGCCAATCATCATCCAGCGGGGGAATATATAGCACAGATACGCAGTATTTT
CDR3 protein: CASSQSSSSGGIYSTDTQYF

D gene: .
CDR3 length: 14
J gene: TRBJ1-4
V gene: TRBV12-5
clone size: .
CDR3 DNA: TGTGCTAGTGGTGGGGACTCAACTAATGAAAAACTGTTTTTT
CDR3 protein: CASGGDSTNEKLFF

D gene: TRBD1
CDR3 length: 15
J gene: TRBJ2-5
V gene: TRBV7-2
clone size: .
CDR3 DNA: TGTGCCAGCAGCCAAGAGGGGACAGGGCCGAGGGAGCAGTACTTC
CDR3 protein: CASSQEGTGPREQYF